The clone carrying this T cell receptor beta chain was seen ten or more times. The data stem from a study of early T cells in non-severe SARS-CoV-2 infection. The CDR3 length is 16 residues. The J segment lost 8 bases and the V segment lost 4 bases, leaving 12 bases of the junction unmatched. Germline V gene lookup returns CDR1 SGHNT and CDR2 YYREEE (reference sequence). Individual cDNA molecules were tagged with unique molecular identifiers. TCRdb redid the calling of the 5' RACE reads with MiXCR, one entry per CDR3 protein. Of more than 20,000 distinct CDR3 sequences listed, under 4.5% are singletons.

This receptor was taken from an adult who was a healthcare worker with PCR-confirmed SARS-CoV-2 infection or an uninfected control (not recorded which). Specimen: whole blood. V usage is TRBV5-4 and J usage is TRBJ1-6; 7 positions agree with TRBD1. This chain's CDR3 is CASSPRRTGLYSPLHF. DNA of the CDR3: TGTGCCAGCAGCCCCCGCAGGACAGGATTGTATTCACCCCTCCACTTT.